Sequencing of this TCR beta chain was carried out in a study of shared clonotypes between healthy human individuals. Details on this clone: As yet, its antigen is unknown.

Per the authors' pipeline: Filtering differed for immunoSEQ, which gave only junction sequences without quality scores. The protocol was immunoSEQ multiplex PCR, while the TCRdb copy is restricted to in-frame clones and leaves out a portion. That table supplies the V and J calls and clone size; D and trimming were determined from the DNA. The table has around 1.9 million clones, 90% to 95% seen once. Regarding the study as a whole: Read depth was anticipated to influence clonotype sharing among donors.

Trimming took off 6 bases at V and 4 bases at J, with 16 bases between the two ends. This CDR3 has 15 amino acids. CDR1 and CDR2 (germline): SNHLY, FYNNEI. Terminally differentiated effector memory CD45RA+ cells were excluded from the naive CD8 cells, which were CD45RO-negative and positively selected for CCR7. The source is a young man in good health. Some clones in this sample may be carry-over from other donors' samples. The V call is TRBV2, the J call TRBJ2-1; the D gene is possibly TRBD1 (5 bases). The sample consisted of naive CD8+ T cells from PBMCs. DNA of the CDR3: TGTGCCAGCAGCCCAGGGAAGCTCAATTACAATGAGCAGTTCTTC. It translates to CASSPGKLNYNEQFF.